This T cell receptor (beta chain) was sequenced in a study of prognosis after radiotherapy for stage I lung cancer. Looking at the study overall: About 15 of the patients were found to have newly diagnosed primary stage I lung tumors, and roughly five were living with oligometastatic NSCLC after surgical resection of the primary tumor. No patient was treated with concurrent therapy while undergoing stereotactic body radiotherapy.

Study results and caveats: Determination of whether the expanded TCR clones were tumor-specific was not performed.

This clonotype was recorded many times. Its matching antigen is unknown. A draw of about 6 milliliters of peripheral blood took place at each of two time points. By two-round multiplex PCR, the TCR beta CDR3 was amplified from genomic DNA. Primers specific to each TRBV and TRBJ gene were used in first-round PCR. Each CDR3 protein is one row after TCRdb ran MiXCR on the multiplex PCR reads. The table has roughly 25,000 distinct CDR3 sequences, about 32% seen once. V lost 4 bases and J 11 bases, leaving 13 bases between the germline ends. The CDR3 runs to 12 residues. CDR1 and CDR2 from the germline V gene are SGHNT and YYREEE (reference sequence).

This specimen was PBMCs, taken before or after stereotactic body radiation therapy (not recorded which). This sequence was found in a donor at least 50 years old with non-small cell lung cancer. The rearrangement joins TRBV5-4 to TRBJ2-1, with D perhaps matching TRBD1 (7 bases). The CDR3 spells CASSTEGAQQFF. CDR3 in DNA: TGTGCCAGCAGCACGGAGGGGGCTCAGCAGTTCTTC.